A selection of T cell receptor beta chains follows, all from one sample in a study. TCRdb independently ran MiXCR on the RT-PCR reads; one entry per CDR3 protein. The table records about 680,000 distinct CDR3 sequences, 11% to 15% of them present only once. The specimen was memory CD4+ T cells from blood. Receptor source: a female donor in good health, serving as a healthy control. Both conserved end residues are trimmed from each CDR3. The order of the fields is CDR3 protein, J gene, V gene.

ASSQWQVATIY,TRBJ1-3,TRBV7-9
ASSYGDRAYEQY,TRBJ2-7,TRBV12-3/TRBV12-4
ASSSERIEY,TRBJ2-4,TRBV6-5
SARTSGTYTDTQY,TRBJ2-3,TRBV20-1
ATNGGSGNYGYT,TRBJ1-2,TRBV10-3
ASKSEGHEQY,TRBJ2-7,TRBV2
ASSPRSASAETQY,TRBJ2-5,TRBV7-8
ASSYSGGVGYEQY,TRBJ2-7,TRBV6-5
ASSSRRGRTYNEQF,TRBJ2-1,TRBV7-2
ASTEKGGAGTDTQY,TRBJ2-3,TRBV2
PMRGLYEQY,TRBJ2-7,TRBV10-2
RGDGGAHTEAF,TRBJ1-1,TRBV20-1
ASSQAGAEVGEQY,TRBJ2-7,TRBV4-2
ASSPGAGVTYNEQF,TRBJ2-1,TRBV7-6
ASSLPIGTSGSYT,TRBJ1-2,TRBV28